Given below is one TCR beta chain in context. Sequencing was performed with immunoSEQ multiplex PCR; in TCRdb, only in-frame clones are kept and a portion is missing. The top ten clones hold approximately 8.5% of a sample with some 29,000 clones, about 89% of them seen once. V lost 4 bases and J lost 2; bases outside the gene matches: 2. Germline values: CDR1 LGHDT, CDR2 YNNKEL (reference sequence). This CDR3 comprises 15 residues. These data originate in a study of PD-1 and CTLA-4 blockade in melanoma. The sample consisted of CD8+ T cells from peripheral blood, taken before anti-PD-1 treatment. V and J are TRBV3-1 (or the pseudogene TRBV3-2) and TRBJ1-1; TRBD1 matches 12 bases. The sequence derives from a human donor with melanoma. In nucleotides, the CDR3 is TGTGCCAGCAGCCCTGGGACAGGGGGCAACACTGAAGCTTTCTTT. The encoded protein is CASSPGTGGNTEAFF.